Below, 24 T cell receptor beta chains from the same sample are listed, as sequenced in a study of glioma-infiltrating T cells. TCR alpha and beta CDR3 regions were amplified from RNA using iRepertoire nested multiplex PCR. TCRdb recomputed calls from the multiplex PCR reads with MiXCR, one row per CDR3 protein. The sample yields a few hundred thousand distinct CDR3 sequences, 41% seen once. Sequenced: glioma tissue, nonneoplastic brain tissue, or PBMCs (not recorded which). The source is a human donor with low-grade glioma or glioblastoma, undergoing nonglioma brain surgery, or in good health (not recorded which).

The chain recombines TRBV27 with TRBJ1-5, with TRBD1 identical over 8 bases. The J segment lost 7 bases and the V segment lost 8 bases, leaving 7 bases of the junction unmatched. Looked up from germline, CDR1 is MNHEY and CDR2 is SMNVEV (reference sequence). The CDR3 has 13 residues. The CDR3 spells CASATGEGQPQHF. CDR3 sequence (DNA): TGTGCCAGCGCGACAGGGGAAGGACAGCCCCAGCATTTT.

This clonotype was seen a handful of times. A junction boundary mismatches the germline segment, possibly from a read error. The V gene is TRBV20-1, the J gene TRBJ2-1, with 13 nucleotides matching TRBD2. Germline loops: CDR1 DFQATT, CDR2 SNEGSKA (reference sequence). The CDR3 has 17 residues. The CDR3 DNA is TGCAGTGCTACCTCGACTAGCGGGAGGACTTACTACAATGAACAGTTCTTC. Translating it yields CSATSTSGRTYYNEQFF.

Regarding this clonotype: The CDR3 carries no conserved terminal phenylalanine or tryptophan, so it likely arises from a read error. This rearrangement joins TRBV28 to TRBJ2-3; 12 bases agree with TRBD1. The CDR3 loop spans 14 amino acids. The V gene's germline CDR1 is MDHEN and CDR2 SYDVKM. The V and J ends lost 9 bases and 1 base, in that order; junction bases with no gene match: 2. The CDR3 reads CASWDRGRTDTQYL. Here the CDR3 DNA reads TGTGCCAGTTGGGACAGGGGGCGCACAGATACGCAGTATCTT.

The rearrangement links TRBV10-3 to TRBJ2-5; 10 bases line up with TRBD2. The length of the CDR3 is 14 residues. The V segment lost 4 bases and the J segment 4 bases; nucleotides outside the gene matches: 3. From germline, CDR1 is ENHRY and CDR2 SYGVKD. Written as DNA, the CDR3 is TGTGCCATCAGTGGGGGACTAGCGACAGAGACCCAGTACTTC. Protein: CAISGGLATETQYF.

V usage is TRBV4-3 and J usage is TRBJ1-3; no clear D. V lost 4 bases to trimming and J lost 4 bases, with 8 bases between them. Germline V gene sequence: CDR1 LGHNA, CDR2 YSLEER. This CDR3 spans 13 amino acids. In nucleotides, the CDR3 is TGCGCCAGCAGCCCCATCGAGGGAAACACCATATATTTT. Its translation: CASSPIEGNTIYF.

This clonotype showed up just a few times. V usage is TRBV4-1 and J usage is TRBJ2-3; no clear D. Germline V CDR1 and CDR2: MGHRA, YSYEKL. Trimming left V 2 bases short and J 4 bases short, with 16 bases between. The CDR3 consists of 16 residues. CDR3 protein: CASSQKGDARADTQYF. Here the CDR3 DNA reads TGCGCCAGCAGCCAAAAGGGTGATGCCCGGGCAGATACGCAGTATTTT.

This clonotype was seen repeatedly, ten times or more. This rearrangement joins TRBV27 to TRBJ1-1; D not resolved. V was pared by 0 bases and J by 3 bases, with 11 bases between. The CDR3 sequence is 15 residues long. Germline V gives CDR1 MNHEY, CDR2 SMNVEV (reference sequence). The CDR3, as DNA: TGTGCCAGCAGTTTATCAGAAGGGCCCTACACTGAAGCTTTCTTT. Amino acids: CASSLSEGPYTEAFF.

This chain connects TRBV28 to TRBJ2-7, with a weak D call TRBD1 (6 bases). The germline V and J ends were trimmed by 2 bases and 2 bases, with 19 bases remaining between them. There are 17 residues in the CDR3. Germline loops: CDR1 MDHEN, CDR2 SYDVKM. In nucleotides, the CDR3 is TGTGCCAGCAGTTTAAGATGGATAGGGCAGGGGACCTACGAGCAGTACTTC. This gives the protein CASSLRWIGQGTYEQYF.

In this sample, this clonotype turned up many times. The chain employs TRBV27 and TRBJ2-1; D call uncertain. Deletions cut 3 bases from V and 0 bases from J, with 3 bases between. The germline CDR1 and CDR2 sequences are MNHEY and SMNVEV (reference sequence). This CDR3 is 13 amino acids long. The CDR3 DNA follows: TGTGCCAGCAGTTTCTTCTCCTACAATGAGCAGTTCTTC. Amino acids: CASSFFSYNEQFF.

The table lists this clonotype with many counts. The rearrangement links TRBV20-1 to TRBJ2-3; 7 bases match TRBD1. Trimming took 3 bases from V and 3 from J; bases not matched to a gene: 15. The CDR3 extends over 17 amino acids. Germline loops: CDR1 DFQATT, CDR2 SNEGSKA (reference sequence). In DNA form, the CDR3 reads TGCAGTGCTAGGAACTCCCCGGGACAGCTTTATACAGATACGCAGTATTTT. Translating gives CSARNSPGQLYTDTQYF.

The CDR3 protein is CASSIQGAETEAFF. CDR3 nucleotides: TGTGCCAGTAGTATTCAGGGGGCGGAAACTGAAGCTTTCTTT. The J gene is TRBJ1-1, the V gene TRBV19; 8 bases are shared with TRBD1. The trim removed 3 bases at V and 5 bases at J, leaving 5 bases unmatched. The CDR3 is made up of 14 amino acids. Germline CDR1 reads LNHDA; CDR2 reads SQIVND (reference sequence).

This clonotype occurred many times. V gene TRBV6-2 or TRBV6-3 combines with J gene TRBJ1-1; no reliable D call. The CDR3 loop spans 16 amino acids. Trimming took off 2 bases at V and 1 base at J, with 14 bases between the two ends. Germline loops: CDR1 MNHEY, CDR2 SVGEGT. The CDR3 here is CASSYGLLEGNTEAFF. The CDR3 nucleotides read TGTGCCAGCAGTTACGGGCTTCTCGAGGGGAACACTGAAGCTTTCTTT.

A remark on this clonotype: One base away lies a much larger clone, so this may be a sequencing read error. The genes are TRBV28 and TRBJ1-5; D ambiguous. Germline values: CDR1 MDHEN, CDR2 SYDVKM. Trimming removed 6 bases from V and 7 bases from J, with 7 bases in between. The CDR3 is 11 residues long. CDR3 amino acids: CASRRVQPQHF. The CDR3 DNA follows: TGTGCCAGCAGGAGGGTGCAGCCCCAGCATTTT.

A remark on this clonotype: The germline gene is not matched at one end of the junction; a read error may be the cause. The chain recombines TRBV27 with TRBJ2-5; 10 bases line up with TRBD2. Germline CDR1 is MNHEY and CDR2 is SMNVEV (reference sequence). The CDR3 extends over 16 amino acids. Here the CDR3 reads CASSSIGLAVTEAQYF. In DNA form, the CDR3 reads TGTGCCAGCAGTTCCATCGGACTAGCGGTGACAGAGGCCCAGTACTTC.

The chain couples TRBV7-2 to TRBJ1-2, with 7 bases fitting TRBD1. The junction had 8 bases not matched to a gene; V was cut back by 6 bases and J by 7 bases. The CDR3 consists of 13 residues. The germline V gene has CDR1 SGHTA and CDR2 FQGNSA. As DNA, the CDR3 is TGTGCCAGCAGGGCGACAGGGAAAGTTGGCTACACCTTC. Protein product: CASRATGKVGYTF.

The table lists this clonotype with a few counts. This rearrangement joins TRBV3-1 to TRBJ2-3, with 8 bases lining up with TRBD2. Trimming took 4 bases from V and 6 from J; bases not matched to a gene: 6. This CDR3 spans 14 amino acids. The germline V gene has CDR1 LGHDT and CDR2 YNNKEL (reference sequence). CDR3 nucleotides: TGTGCCAGCAGCCTACTAGCGGCGACGGATACGCAGTATTTT. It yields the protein CASSLLAATDTQYF.

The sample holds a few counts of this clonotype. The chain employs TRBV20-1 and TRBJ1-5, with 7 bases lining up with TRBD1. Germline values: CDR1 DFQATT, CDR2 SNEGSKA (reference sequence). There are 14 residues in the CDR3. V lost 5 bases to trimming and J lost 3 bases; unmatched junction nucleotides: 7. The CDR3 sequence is CSALQGGTNQPQHF. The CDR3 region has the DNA TGCAGTGCTTTGCAGGGGGGGACCAATCAGCCCCAGCATTTT.

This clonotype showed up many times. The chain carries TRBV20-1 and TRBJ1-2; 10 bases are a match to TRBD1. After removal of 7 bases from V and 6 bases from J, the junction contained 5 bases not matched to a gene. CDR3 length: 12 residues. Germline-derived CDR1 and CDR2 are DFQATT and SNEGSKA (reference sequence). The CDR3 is CSEGTGVDGYTF. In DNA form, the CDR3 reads TGCAGTGAGGGGACAGGGGTTGATGGCTACACCTTC.

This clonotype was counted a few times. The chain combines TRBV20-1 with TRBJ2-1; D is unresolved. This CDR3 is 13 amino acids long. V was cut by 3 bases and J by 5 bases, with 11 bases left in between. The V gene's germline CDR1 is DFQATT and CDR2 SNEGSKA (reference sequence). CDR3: CSASPTPHNEQFF. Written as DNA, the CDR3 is TGCAGTGCTAGCCCGACTCCCCACAATGAGCAGTTCTTC.

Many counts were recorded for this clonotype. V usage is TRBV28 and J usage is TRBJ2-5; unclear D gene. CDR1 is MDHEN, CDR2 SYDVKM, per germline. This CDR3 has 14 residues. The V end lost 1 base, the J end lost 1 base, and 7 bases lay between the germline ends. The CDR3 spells CASSLFRAQETQYF. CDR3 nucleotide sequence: TGTGCCAGCAGTTTATTCCGTGCCCAAGAGACCCAGTACTTC.

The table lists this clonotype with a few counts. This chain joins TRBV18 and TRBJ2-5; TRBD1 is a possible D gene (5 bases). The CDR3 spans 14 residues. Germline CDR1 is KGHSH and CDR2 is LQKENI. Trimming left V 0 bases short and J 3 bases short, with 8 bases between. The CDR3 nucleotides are TGTGCCAGCTCACCACCGCCGACAGAAGAGACCCAGTACTTC. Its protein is CASSPPPTEETQYF.

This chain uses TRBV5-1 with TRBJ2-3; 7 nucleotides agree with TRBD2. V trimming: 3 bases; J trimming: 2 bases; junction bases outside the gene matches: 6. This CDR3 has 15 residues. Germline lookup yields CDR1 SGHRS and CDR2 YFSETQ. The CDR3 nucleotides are TGCGCCAGCAGCTCCTCCGGGACTAACACAGATACGCAGTATTTT. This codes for CASSSSGTNTDTQYF.

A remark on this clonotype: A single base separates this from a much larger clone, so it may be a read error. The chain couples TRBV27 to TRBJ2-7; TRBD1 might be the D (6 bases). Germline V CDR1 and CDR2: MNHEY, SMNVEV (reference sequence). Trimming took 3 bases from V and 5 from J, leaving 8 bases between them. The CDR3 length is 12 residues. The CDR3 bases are TGTGCCAGCAGTTTCGCAGGGGACGAGCAGTACTTC. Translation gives CASSFAGDEQYF.

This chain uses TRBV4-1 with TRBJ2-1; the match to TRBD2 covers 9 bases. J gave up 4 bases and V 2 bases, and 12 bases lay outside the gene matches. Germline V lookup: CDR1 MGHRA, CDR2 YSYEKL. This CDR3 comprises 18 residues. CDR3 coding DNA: TGCGCCAGCAGCCAAACTGAGATAGCGGGAGCGGGGTACAATGAGCAGTTCTTC. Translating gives CASSQTEIAGAGYNEQFF.